These 15 T cell receptor beta chains originate from one sample sequenced in a study of blood T cell repertoires in COVID-19. The repertoire was sequenced with immunoSEQ multiplex PCR; TCRdb's copy has only in-frame clones and lacks some. This repertoire shows about 180,000 clones, roughly 78% found once; its top ten account for approximately 7.6%. Sequenced sample: peripheral blood. Source of these receptors: an older woman with COVID-19, enrolled during active disease.

This clone is a singleton in its sample. The V gene is TRBV21-1, the J gene TRBJ2-7; the listed D gene, TRBD1, was not tested against the DNA. TRBV21-1 is annotated as a pseudogene. CDR3 length: 17 residues. The CDR3 here is CASSKAPVDRGTYEQYV. CDR3 DNA: TGTGCCAGCAGCAAAGCTCCCGTTGACAGGGGGACCTACGAGCAGTACGTC.

The chain recombines TRBV30 with TRBJ1-2, with TRBD1 matching 9 bases. CDR1 GTSNPN and CDR2 SVGIG come from the germline V gene (reference sequence). V was clipped by 5 bases and J by 8 bases; unmatched bases: 6. The CDR3 consists of 12 residues. CDR3 in DNA: TGTGCCTGGTTGACAGGGGGGGAAGGCTACACCTTC. Encoded protein: CAWLTGGEGYTF.

This sequence joins TRBV6-2 or TRBV6-3 and TRBJ2-1; the D gene is possibly TRBD1 (5 bases). Between the trimmed V and J ends, which lost 2 bases and 0 bases, there was a span of 8 bases. This CDR3 spans 15 amino acids. CDR1 and CDR2 from the germline V gene are MNHEY and SVGEGT. CDR3 protein: CASSYGANSYNEQFF. The CDR3 nucleotides read TGTGCCAGCAGTTACGGGGCTAACTCCTACAATGAGCAGTTCTTC.

The chain carries TRBV9 and TRBJ2-3; 7 bases match TRBD1. CDR3 length: 13 amino acids. After removal of 3 bases from V and 3 bases from J, the junction contained 1 base not matched to a gene. Germline values: CDR1 SGDLS, CDR2 YYNGEE. The CDR3 spells CASSATGTDTQYF. DNA for the CDR3: TGTGCCAGCAGCGCGACAGGGACAGATACGCAGTATTTT.

In this sample, this clone turned up once. The V and J genes are TRBV7-6 and TRBJ2-5; the match to TRBD2 covers 11 bases. The CDR3 spans 17 residues. CDR1 SGHVS and CDR2 FNYEAQ come from the germline V gene. After removal of 1 base from V and 2 bases from J, the junction contained 6 bases not matched to a gene. The CDR3 protein is CASSLGPSGGMQETQYF. The CDR3 nucleotides read TGTGCCAGCAGCTTAGGGCCTAGCGGGGGGATGCAAGAGACCCAGTACTTC. Full variable domain (rest looked up from reference TRBV7-6 and TRBJ2-5): GAGVSQSPRYKVTKRGQDVALRCDPISGHVSLYWYRQALGQGPEFLTYFNYEAQQDKSGLPNDRFSAERPEGSISTLTIQRTEQRDSAMYRCASSLGPSGGMQETQYFGPGTRLLVL.

The J gene is TRBJ1-1, the V gene TRBV5-1; possible D gene TRBD1, 6 bases. The CDR3 consists of 15 residues. Germline V gives CDR1 SGHRS, CDR2 YFSETQ. V lost 0 bases and J lost 2, with 11 bases in between. The CDR3: CASSLEGEPNTEAFF. CDR3 DNA: TGCGCCAGCAGCTTGGAGGGGGAGCCCAACACTGAAGCTTTCTTT.

The chain uses TRBV7-8 and TRBJ2-7; 7 positions agree with TRBD1. Germline lookup yields CDR1 SGHVS and CDR2 FQNEAQ. V dropped 5 bases and J dropped 0; count of bases not matched to a gene: 1. The CDR3 is 13 residues long. CDR3 sequence reads: CASSGDSSYEQYV. The CDR3 DNA sequence: TGTGCCAGCAGCGGGGACAGCTCCTACGAGCAGTACGTC.

The V gene is TRBV4-1, the J gene TRBJ2-7, with TRBD2 as a possible D gene (7 bases). V was pared by 0 bases and J by 4 bases, with 16 bases between. Germline values: CDR1 MGHRA, CDR2 YSYEKL. This CDR3 comprises 16 residues. CDR3 amino acids: CASSQDIGGLRYEQYF. The CDR3 DNA is TGCGCCAGCAGCCAAGATATCGGGGGGCTAAGGTACGAGCAGTACTTC.

The chain couples TRBV6-5 to TRBJ2-7; perhaps TRBD2 as D (6 bases). This CDR3 has 16 amino acids. V was clipped by 2 bases and J by 3 bases, with 17 bases between them. The germline CDR1 and CDR2 sequences are MNHEY and SVGAGI. CDR3 sequence: CASSYIRDPGVYEQYV. Written as DNA, the CDR3 is TGTGCCAGCAGTTACATTCGGGACCCGGGGGTCTACGAGCAGTACGTC.

The chain has TRBV14 and TRBJ2-3; D gene uncertain. CDR3 length: 15 residues. Germline assignment: CDR1 SGHDN and CDR2 FVKESK. V was clipped by 0 bases and J by 1 base, with 8 bases between them. The CDR3 sequence: CASSQDLQGTDTQYF. CDR3 sequence (DNA): TGTGCCAGCAGCCAAGATCTTCAGGGCACAGATACGCAGTATTTT.

The chain combines TRBV3-1 (or the pseudogene TRBV3-2) with TRBJ1-2; D is unresolved. The CDR3 consists of 14 residues. Deletions cut 1 base from V and 4 bases from J, with 10 bases between. The germline CDR1 and CDR2 sequences are LGHDT and YNNKEL (reference sequence). The chain's CDR3 is CASSQAVGSYGYTF. CDR3 coding DNA: TGTGCCAGCAGCCAAGCGGTCGGGTCCTATGGCTACACCTTC.

J is TRBJ2-1 and V is TRBV4-3, with 13 nucleotides matching TRBD2. Germline CDR1 and CDR2: LGHNA and YSLEER. CDR3 length: 17 residues. With V trimmed by 3 bases and J by 8 bases, 10 bases remained unmatched. CDR3 protein: CASSHGLAGDSVDEQFF. The CDR3 bases are TGCGCCAGCAGCCATGGACTAGCGGGAGATAGCGTGGATGAGCAGTTCTTC.

V usage is TRBV6-5 and J usage is TRBJ1-1; D ambiguous. Germline V gene data show CDR1 as MNHEY and CDR2 as SVGAGI. This CDR3 is built from 14 residues. The ends were cut back, 2 bases at V and 1 base at J, with 8 bases in the middle. The CDR3 region has the DNA TGTGCCAGCAGTTACACGGGTGGGAACACTGAAGCTTTCTTT. Its translation is CASSYTGGNTEAFF.

CDR3 coding DNA: TGTGCCAGTAGTACCAGGGAATCAGATACGCAGTATTTT. Translated: CASSTRESDTQYF. The gene calls are TRBV19 and TRBJ2-3, with D perhaps matching TRBD1 (5 bases). CDR1 and CDR2 from the germline V gene are LNHDA and SQIVND (reference sequence). Trimming stripped 4 bases from V and 4 bases from J, with 9 bases between. CDR3 length: 13 residues.

The chain couples TRBV2 to TRBJ2-2, with 10 positions matching TRBD1. V lost 6 bases, J lost 3 bases, and 4 bases stayed unmatched. This CDR3 comprises 15 residues. CDR1 is SNHLY and CDR2 is FYNNEI in the germline V gene. The CDR3, as DNA: TGTGCCAGCAGCGGCGGACAGGGGGACACCGGGGAGCTGTTTTTT. As protein: CASSGGQGDTGELFF.